This T cell receptor (beta chain) was found in a study of a mutant IDH1 vaccine in newly diagnosed glioma. Overall study context: Receipt of radiotherapy, temozolomide, or both preceded the study, and most received both. Study outcomes and limitations: The authors found pseudoprogression apparently unrelated to changes in top peripheral T cell clonotypes.

The length of the CDR3 is 16 residues. V lost 5 bases and J 3 bases, leaving 17 bases between the germline ends. The germline gives CDR1 SGHTA, CDR2 FQGNSA. Documented time point: week 23, last vaccination. Every vaccine dose comprised 300 ug of mutant IDH1 20-mer peptide plus topical imiquimod. Each tumor in the donors was a new WHO grade 3 or 4 astrocytoma, IDH1-mutant and ATRX-lost. Sequencing used immunoSEQ multiplex PCR; TCRdb keeps in-frame clones, though not all of them. This table holds about 82,000 clones, 65% to 90% found once. Details on this clone: Its antigen is not identified.

Sequencing was performed on PBMCs, taken from a glioma patient whose treatment included an IDH1 peptide vaccine. This TCR was sampled from a man younger than 45 with glioma. Some clones in this sample may be carry-over from other donors' samples. The rearrangement uses TRBV7-2 and TRBJ1-5, with D perhaps TRBD1 (6 bases). The DNA of the CDR3 is TGTGCCAGCAGCCCGGTAGGGGGTGGTAACAATCAGCCCCAGCATTTT. This encodes CASSPVGGGNNQPQHF.